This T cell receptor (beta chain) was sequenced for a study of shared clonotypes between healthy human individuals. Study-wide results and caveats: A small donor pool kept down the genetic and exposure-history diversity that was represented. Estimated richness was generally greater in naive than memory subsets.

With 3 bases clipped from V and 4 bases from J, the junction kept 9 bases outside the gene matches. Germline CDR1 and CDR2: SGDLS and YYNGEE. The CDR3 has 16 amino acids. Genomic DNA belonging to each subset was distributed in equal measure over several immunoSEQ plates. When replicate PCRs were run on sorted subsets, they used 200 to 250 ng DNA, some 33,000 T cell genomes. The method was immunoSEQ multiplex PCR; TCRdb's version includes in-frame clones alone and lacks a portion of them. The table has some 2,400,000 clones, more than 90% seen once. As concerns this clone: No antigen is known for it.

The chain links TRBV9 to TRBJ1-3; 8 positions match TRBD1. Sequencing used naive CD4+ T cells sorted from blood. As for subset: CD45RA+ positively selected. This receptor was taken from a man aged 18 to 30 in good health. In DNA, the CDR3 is TGTGCCAGCAGCGCTACTTACAGGGGGGCCGGAAACACCATATATTTT. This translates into CASSATYRGAGNTIYF.